Below, 20 T cell receptor beta chains from the same sample are listed, as sequenced in a study of cytomegalovirus exposure and HLA in healthy donors. The PCR employed 60 Vbeta primers together with 13 Jbeta primers. Profiling relied on immunoSEQ multiplex PCR, and the TCRdb table lists in-frame clones only, not all of them. The sample contains some 110,000 clones, about 81% of which appear only once. Sequencing input: PBMCs. Receptors were obtained from a woman in her 30s in good health and CMV-seronegative.

V and J are TRBV7-9 and TRBJ2-7; a possible D gene is TRBD2 (5 bases). This CDR3 region has 13 residues. Germline V CDR1 and CDR2: SEHNR, FQNEAQ (reference sequence). The V gene lost 6 bases and the J gene lost 3 bases, with 12 bases spanning the gap. In nucleotides, the CDR3 is TGTGCCAGCAGGGAGGCGTATAACTACGAGCAGTACTTC. It yields the protein CASREAYNYEQYF.

CDR3 nucleotides: TGTGCCAGCTCACAGGACAGGGTCAACACTGAAGCTTTCTTT. It codes for CASSQDRVNTEAFF. This chain links TRBV18 with TRBJ1-1; 8 nucleotides line up with TRBD1. Germline V gene data show CDR1 as KGHSH and CDR2 as LQKENI. The CDR3 has 14 amino acids. After removal of 4 bases from V and 2 bases from J, the junction contained 3 bases not matched to a gene.

This clone has a single count. This chain joins TRBV18 and TRBJ2-2, with a possible D match to TRBD2 (5 bases). Germline CDR1 reads KGHSH; CDR2 reads LQKENI. The CDR3 is 14 amino acids. Deletions cut 4 bases from V and 3 bases from J, with 9 bases between. CDR3 in amino acids: CASSLGLDTGELFF. The CDR3 DNA reads as TGTGCCAGCTCACTAGGACTTGACACCGGGGAGCTGTTTTTT.

This clone was detected only a few times. This sequence joins TRBV6-5 and TRBJ1-2; 9 nucleotides match TRBD1. Germline-derived CDR1 and CDR2 are MNHEY and SVGAGI. This CDR3 is built from 13 residues. J lost 5 bases, V lost 5 bases, and 3 bases had no gene match. CDR3 amino acids: CASSTTGGYGYTF. CDR3 nucleotides: TGTGCCAGCAGTACGACAGGGGGATATGGCTACACCTTC.

The CDR3 DNA sequence: TGCGCCAGCAGCCCGGGTAAAAGCAATCAGCCCCAGCATTTT. Encoded protein: CASSPGKSNQPQHF. The chain is built from TRBV4-3 and TRBJ1-5, with D uncertain. This CDR3 has 14 residues. Trimming left V 4 bases short and J 1 base short, with 8 bases between. Germline-derived CDR1 and CDR2 are LGHNA and YSLEER.

The table lists this clone with a few counts. V gene TRBV29-1 combines with J gene TRBJ2-1; 8 bases align to TRBD2. This CDR3 is built from 15 residues. V lost 5 bases to trimming and J lost 5 bases; unmatched junction nucleotides: 11. Germline CDR1 is SQVTM and CDR2 is ANQGSEA. The CDR3 bases are TGCAGCGTTCCCACTACTAGCGGCGATAACAATGAGCAGTTCTTC. Encoded protein: CSVPTTSGDNNEQFF.

The rearrangement links TRBV7-2 to TRBJ2-1, with D possibly TRBD1 on 6 matching bases. Per the germline V gene, CDR1 is SGHTA and CDR2 is FQGNSA. The CDR3 covers 15 residues. The V gene lost 5 bases and the J gene lost 3 bases, with 14 bases spanning the gap. For the CDR3, the DNA is TGTGCCAGCAGCCTCGGACAGAGCCACTACAATGAGCAGTTCTTC. This codes for CASSLGQSHYNEQFF.

This chain uses TRBV27 with TRBJ1-2; D not certain. Trimming stripped 4 bases from V and 1 base from J, with 7 bases between. Per germline, CDR1 MNHEY and CDR2 SMNVEV (reference sequence). CDR3 length: 13 residues. The CDR3 sequence is CASSSTVNYGYTF. The CDR3 nucleotides read TGTGCCAGCAGTTCGACTGTTAACTATGGCTACACCTTC.

This clone was recorded only once. The chain joins TRBV10-2 to TRBJ2-2; 14 nucleotides match TRBD2. The germline gives CDR1 WSHSY, CDR2 SAAADI. J lost 1 base, V lost 5 bases, and 9 bases had no gene match. The length of the CDR3 is 19 residues. The CDR3 DNA reads TGCGCCAGCAGTAAAGGGACTAGCGGGGGACCCCTGAACACCGGGGAGCTGTTTTTT. Amino acid sequence: CASSKGTSGGPLNTGELFF.

As DNA, the CDR3 is TGTGCCAGCAGCCCGGGACTAGCGGGAGCGGGAACCCACGAGCAGTACTTC. Translation: CASSPGLAGAGTHEQYF. The rearrangement joins TRBV14 to TRBJ2-7, with TRBD2 matching 14 bases. Germline CDR1 and CDR2: SGHDN and FVKESK. This CDR3 contains 17 residues. V lost 4 bases, J lost 5 bases, and 10 bases stayed unmatched.

V and J are TRBV7-6 and TRBJ2-7, with a possible D match to TRBD2 (6 bases). V lost 2 bases and J 6 bases, leaving 11 bases between the germline ends. This CDR3 is 13 amino acids long. The germline gives CDR1 SGHVS, CDR2 FNYEAQ. The CDR3 sequence: CASSLTEGREQYF. As DNA, the CDR3 is TGTGCCAGCAGCTTAACGGAGGGTCGCGAGCAGTACTTC. The full variable domain, with the rest looked up from reference TRBV7-6 and TRBJ2-7, is GAGVSQSPRYKVTKRGQDVALRCDPISGHVSLYWYRQALGQGPEFLTYFNYEAQQDKSGLPNDRFSAERPEGSISTLTIQRTEQRDSAMYRCASSLTEGREQYFGPGTRLTVT.

The V gene is TRBV27, the J gene TRBJ2-1; 9 bases fit TRBD1. The CDR3 extends over 14 amino acids. Germline CDR1 is MNHEY and CDR2 is SMNVEV (reference sequence). Trimming at V came to 7 bases and at J to 5 bases, leaving 6 bases not matched to a gene. CDR3 sequence reads: CASTRDRVDNEQFF. The CDR3 bases are TGTGCCAGCACCCGGGACAGGGTGGACAATGAGCAGTTCTTC.

The chain is built from TRBV4-1 and TRBJ2-5; TRBD2 matches 8 bases. The germline V gene has CDR1 MGHRA and CDR2 YSYEKL. The length of the CDR3 is 16 residues. V gave up 1 base and J gave up 0 bases; unmatched junction bases: 4. The CDR3 coding sequence is TGCGCCAGCAGCCAAGGTCTAGCGGGTCACCAAGAGACCCAGTACTTC. Amino acid sequence: CASSQGLAGHQETQYF.

The chain links TRBV5-6 to TRBJ1-2; TRBD1 aligns across 9 bases. The V gene's germline CDR1 is SGHDT and CDR2 YYEEEE. After removal of 4 bases from V and 5 bases from J, the junction contained 6 bases not matched to a gene. There are 14 residues in the CDR3. Here the CDR3 reads CASSADRGSYGYTF. CDR3 sequence (DNA): TGTGCCAGCAGCGCGGACAGGGGAAGTTATGGCTACACCTTC.

The chain joins TRBV28 to TRBJ2-1, with 14 nucleotides matching TRBD2. The CDR3 has 15 residues. Trimming at V came to 2 bases and at J to 7 bases, leaving 1 base not matched to a gene. Germline V gene lookup returns CDR1 MDHEN and CDR2 SYDVKM. In nucleotides, the CDR3 is TGTGCCAGCAGTTTAGGGACTAGCGGGAGTAATGAGCAGTTCTTC. This encodes CASSLGTSGSNEQFF.

The sample holds a few counts of this clone. This chain joins TRBV6-1 and TRBJ2-3; 7 bases fit TRBD2. V was clipped by 5 bases and J by 2 bases; unmatched bases: 7. CDR1 and CDR2 (germline): MNHNS, SASEGT. CDR3 length equals 15 residues. The DNA of the CDR3 is TGTGCCAGCAGTCGAGCGGGGTACCACACAGATACGCAGTATTTT. It yields the protein CASSRAGYHTDTQYF.

The V and J genes are TRBV25-1 and TRBJ1-4; a weak D match, TRBD1 (6 bases). Per germline, CDR1 MGHDK and CDR2 SYGVNS. This CDR3 comprises 15 residues. V was pared by 5 bases and J by 2 bases, with 12 bases between. DNA for the CDR3: TGTGCCAGCAGTCCGAAGGGGGTGACTAATGAAAAACTGTTTTTT. Translating it yields CASSPKGVTNEKLFF.

The CDR3 DNA is TGTGCCAGCAGTTACTCGGACGTCGGACTTCTCAATACGCAGTATTTT. Translating gives CASSYSDVGLLNTQYF. The gene calls are TRBV6-5 and TRBJ2-3, with D possibly matching TRBD2 (5 bases). The V end lost 0 bases, the J end lost 7 bases, and 17 bases lay between the germline ends. CDR3 length equals 16 residues. Germline V gene data show CDR1 as MNHEY and CDR2 as SVGAGI.

Comment on this clone: Within the sample, other DNA sequences also encode this same CDR3. V is TRBV15 and J is TRBJ2-1; D call uncertain. This CDR3 spans 14 amino acids. The germline V gene has CDR1 LNHNV and CDR2 YYDKDF (reference sequence). V was trimmed by 0 bases and J by 1 base, leaving 4 bases between them. The DNA for the CDR3 is TGTGCCACCAGCAGAGATCTGTCCTACAATGAGCAGTTCTTC. It specifies CATSRDLSYNEQFF.

The chain is built from TRBV6-5 and TRBJ2-5; 8 bases are shared with TRBD2. V shed 0 bases and J 3 bases; nucleotides not matched to a gene: 3. This CDR3 contains 15 residues. CDR1 is MNHEY, CDR2 SVGAGI, per germline. The CDR3 DNA sequence: TGTGCCAGCAGTTACTCGACGGGGGGGAAAGAGACCCAGTACTTC. Amino acids: CASSYSTGGKETQYF.